These T cell receptor beta chains were read from a single sample in a study of metastatic and nonmetastatic thyroid tumors. TCRdb re-analyzed the PCR reads using MiXCR. Of some 40,000 clones listed, approximately 16% were seen once; the top ten hold less than 4.5%. Material for sequencing was blood. The source is a female donor with papillary thyroid cancer or a benign thyroid nodule (not recorded which). Some clones in this sample may be carry-over from other donors' samples. Both conserved end residues are part of each CDR3. A D gene is named only where the DNA matches it firmly. Clone size is not always given. Where it is, it says once, few, many or a class for expanded clones.

v_gene,d_gene,j_gene,len,abundance,CDR3aa,CDR3nt
TRBV7-9,-,TRBJ1-1,15,many,CASSLAATGDTEAFF,TGTGCCAGCAGCTTGGCCGCCACGGGCGACACTGAAGCTTTCTTT
TRBV9,TRBD1,TRBJ1-1,14,many,CASSGDRGGPEAFF,TGTGCCAGCAGCGGGGACAGGGGAGGGCCTGAAGCTTTCTTT
TRBV2,TRBD2,TRBJ2-4,16,-,CASRVSGRMAKNIQYF,TGTGCCAGCAGGGTTAGCGGGAGGATGGCAAAAAACATTCAGTACTTC
TRBV19,-,TRBJ1-1,14,many,CASYRVGGNTEAFF,TGTGCCAGTTACAGGGTAGGGGGGAACACTGAAGCTTTCTTT
TRBV30,TRBD1,TRBJ1-1,16,-,CAWSTPGRGQDTEAFF,TGTGCCTGGAGTACCCCGGGCAGGGGACAGGACACTGAAGCTTTCTTT
TRBV6-1,TRBD1,TRBJ2-5,13,many,CASSPDRGGSQYF,TGTGCCAGCAGTCCGGACAGGGGAGGGTCCCAGTACTTC
TRBV27,-,TRBJ1-5,18,many,CASSPSGSPLYSNQPQHF,TGTGCCAGCAGTCCGTCGGGGTCACCCCTTTATAGCAATCAGCCCCAGCATTTT
TRBV14,-,TRBJ1-5,13,many,CASSQLSNQPQHF,TGTGCCAGCAGTCAATTAAGCAATCAGCCCCAGCATTTT
TRBV7-2,TRBD1,TRBJ2-3,16,many,CASSRDRGHSTDTQYF,TGTGCCAGCAGCCGGGACAGGGGCCATAGCACAGATACGCAGTATTTT
TRBV3-1,-,TRBJ1-1,14,many,CASRQRGAGTEAFF,TGTGCCAGCAGACAACGGGGGGCAGGCACTGAAGCTTTCTTT
TRBV29-1,-,TRBJ2-5,14,many,CSVELAVLQETQYF,TGCAGCGTTGAATTAGCGGTATTACAAGAGACCCAGTACTTC
TRBV6-1,-,TRBJ2-6,15,few,CASSDRESGANVLTF,TGTGCCAGCAGTGACAGGGAGTCTGGGGCCAACGTCCTGACTTTC
TRBV4-1,-,TRBJ1-1,15,-,CASSQLQGQNTEAFF,TGCGCCAGCAGCCAGCTTCAGGGCCAGAACACTGAAGCTTTCTTT
TRBV9,-,TRBJ2-7,14,many,CASSGGSIDYEQYF,TGTGCCAGCAGTGGGGGCTCGATTGATTACGAGCAGTACTTC
TRBV19,-,TRBJ2-5,15,many,CASRPHTMYQETQYF,TGTGCCAGTAGACCACATACCATGTACCAAGAGACCCAGTACTTC
TRBV27,TRBD2,TRBJ2-3,16,many,CASSVGTSGGADTQYF,TGTGCCAGCAGTGTCGGGACTAGTGGAGGGGCAGATACGCAGTATTTT
TRBV20-1,TRBD1,TRBJ1-1,13,many,CSALRDRAFEAFF,TGCAGTGCTCTACGGGACAGGGCTTTTGAAGCTTTCTTT
TRBV16,TRBD1,TRBJ1-6,14,many,CASSSGTGESPLHF,TGTGCCAGCAGTTCCGGGACAGGGGAATCACCCCTCCACTTT
TRBV20-1,-,TRBJ2-5,15,many,CSALNYRGAGETQYF,TGCAGTGCTCTCAATTACCGGGGGGCTGGGGAGACCCAGTACTTC
TRBV7-9,TRBD1,TRBJ1-2,14,many,CASSTTGANYGYTF,TGTGCCAGCAGCACCACAGGGGCCAACTATGGCTACACCTTC
TRBV27,-,TRBJ2-3,17,many,CASSLESQLATTDTQYF,TGTGCCAGCAGTTTAGAGTCACAGTTGGCAACCACAGATACGCAGTATTTT
TRBV20-1,TRBD1,TRBJ2-1,13,many,CSAIDRGTERQFF,TGCAGTGCTATTGACAGGGGAACAGAGCGGCAGTTCTTC
TRBV20-1,-,TRBJ1-2,14,-,CSAEQGFPNYGYTF,TGCAGTGCTGAACAGGGTTTCCCGAACTATGGCTACACCTTC
TRBV7-6,TRBD2,TRBJ2-7,13,many,CASSYSGRNEQYF,TGTGCCAGCAGCTATAGCGGGAGAAACGAGCAGTACTTC
TRBV24-1,-,TRBJ2-7,13,many,CATSDPYSYEQYF,TGTGCCACCAGTGACCCTTACTCCTACGAGCAGTACTTC
TRBV20-1,TRBD1,TRBJ2-1,14,many,CSAQTGVSYNEQFF,TGCAGTGCTCAGACAGGGGTTTCCTACAATGAGCAGTTCTTC
TRBV5-1,-,TRBJ2-6,16,-,CASSLVGGSVANILTF,TGCGCCAGCAGCTTGGTAGGCGGCTCTGTGGCCAACATCCTGACTTTC
TRBV30,-,TRBJ2-7,18,-,CAWSLGVPSKGPRGEQYF,TGTGCCTGGAGTCTGGGTGTTCCCTCCAAGGGCCCACGTGGGGAGCAGTACTTC
TRBV3-1,TRBD1,TRBJ1-4,14,many,CASSLGTGVEKLFF,TGTGCCAGCAGCCTTGGGACAGGTGTTGAAAAACTGTTTTTT
TRBV28,-,TRBJ2-1,13,few,CASSFGGRPIQFF,TGTGCCAGCAGTTTTGGGGGGCGGCCAATCCAGTTCTTC
TRBV28,-,TRBJ2-7,14,few,CASSQSGVGYEQYF,TGTGCCAGCAGTCAGAGTGGGGTTGGTTACGAGCAGTACTTC
TRBV20-1,TRBD1,TRBJ1-1,14,many,CSATLPGGNTEAFF,TGCAGTGCTACCCTTCCAGGGGGGAACACTGAAGCTTTCTTT
TRBV20-1,TRBD2,TRBJ2-5,14,-,CSAHDIRGGETQYF,TGCAGTGCTCACGACATCCGCGGGGGAGAGACCCAGTACTTC
TRBV11-2,-,TRBJ2-7,12,-,CARSLDSAEQYF,TGTGCCAGGAGCTTAGACAGTGCCGAGCAGTACTTC
TRBV2,-,TRBJ2-2,12,few,CASGRATGELFF,TGTGCCAGCGGACGGGCCACCGGGGAGCTGTTTTTT
TRBV20-1,TRBD2,TRBJ2-2,16,many,CSARDRTRYETGELFF,TGCAGTGCTAGGGATCGGACTAGATATGAGACCGGGGAGCTGTTTTTT
TRBV28,-,TRBJ2-7,12,-,CASTRHRGEQYF,TGTGCCAGCACCCGTCATCGGGGCGAGCAGTACTTC
TRBV7-2,-,TRBJ1-5,14,many,CASSLAPSNQPQHF,TGTGCCAGCAGCTTAGCCCCCAGCAATCAGCCCCAGCATTTT
TRBV13,TRBD1,TRBJ2-3,19,many,CASSPPYLGGQGAVDTQYF,TGTGCCAGCAGCCCCCCCTATTTGGGGGGACAGGGGGCCGTAGATACGCAGTATTTT
TRBV17,-,TRBJ2-5,20,-,CAISPHPPRRLAVVDETQYF,TGTGCCATCAGCCCTCATCCCCCTCGTAGACTAGCGGTAGTTGATGAGACCCAGTACTTC
TRBV20-1,TRBD1,TRBJ1-6,16,many,CSARDGDRGGNSPLHF,TGCAGTGCTAGAGATGGGGACAGGGGAGGTAATTCACCCCTCCACTTT
TRBV27,-,TRBJ2-6,13,many,CASISSGANVLTF,TGTGCCAGCATCTCCTCTGGGGCCAACGTCCTGACTTTC
TRBV19,-,TRBJ1-2,14,many,CASSGTQGAYGYTF,TGTGCCAGTTCAGGGACACAGGGAGCCTATGGCTACACCTTC
TRBV16,-,TRBJ2-6,16,many,CASSPLGGTGANVLTF,TGTGCCAGCAGCCCCCTGGGGGGTACTGGGGCCAACGTCCTGACTTTC
TRBV30,-,TRBJ1-6,13,few,CAWQGIDNSPLHF,TGTGCCTGGCAGGGTATTGATAATTCACCCCTCCACTTT
TRBV5-1,TRBD1,TRBJ2-5,15,many,CASSPRGQGAETQYF,TGCGCCAGCAGCCCCCGTGGTCAGGGGGCAGAGACCCAGTACTTC
TRBV5-6,TRBD1,TRBJ1-4,16,many,CASSQRNRGSNEKLFF,TGTGCCAGCAGCCAACGGAACAGGGGATCTAATGAAAAACTGTTTTTT